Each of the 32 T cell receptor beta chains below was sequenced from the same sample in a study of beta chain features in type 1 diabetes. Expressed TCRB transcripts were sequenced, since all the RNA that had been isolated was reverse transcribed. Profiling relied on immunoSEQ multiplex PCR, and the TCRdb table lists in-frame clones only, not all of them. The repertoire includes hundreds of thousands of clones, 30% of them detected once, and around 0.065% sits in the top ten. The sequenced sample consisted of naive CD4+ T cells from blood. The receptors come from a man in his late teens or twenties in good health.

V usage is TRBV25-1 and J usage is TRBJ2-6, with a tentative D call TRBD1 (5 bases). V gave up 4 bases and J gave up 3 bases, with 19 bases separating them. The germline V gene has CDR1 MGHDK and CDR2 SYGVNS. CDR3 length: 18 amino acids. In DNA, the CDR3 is TGTGCCAGCAGTGCCTGGGGCCAGACAGTAGGTGGGGCCAACGTCCTGACTTTC. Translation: CASSAWGQTVGGANVLTF.

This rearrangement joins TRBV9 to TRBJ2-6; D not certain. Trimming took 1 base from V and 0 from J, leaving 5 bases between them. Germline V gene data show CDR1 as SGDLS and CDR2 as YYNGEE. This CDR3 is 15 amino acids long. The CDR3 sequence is CASSVMDSGANVLTF. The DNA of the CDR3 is TGTGCCAGCAGCGTAATGGACTCTGGGGCCAACGTCCTGACTTTC.

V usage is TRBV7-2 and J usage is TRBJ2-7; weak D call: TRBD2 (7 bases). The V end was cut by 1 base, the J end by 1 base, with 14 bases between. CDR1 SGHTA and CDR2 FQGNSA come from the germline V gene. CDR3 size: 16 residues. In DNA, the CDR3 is TGTGCCAGCAGCTTAGACAGGGCTAGCGGTTCCTACGAGCAGTACTTC. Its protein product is CASSLDRASGSYEQYF.

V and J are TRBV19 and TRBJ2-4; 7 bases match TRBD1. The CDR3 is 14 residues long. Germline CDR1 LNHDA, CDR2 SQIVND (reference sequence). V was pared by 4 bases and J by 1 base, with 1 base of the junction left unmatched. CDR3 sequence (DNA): TGTGCCAGTAGTAGGGACAGTGCCAAAAACATTCAGTACTTC. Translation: CASSRDSAKNIQYF.

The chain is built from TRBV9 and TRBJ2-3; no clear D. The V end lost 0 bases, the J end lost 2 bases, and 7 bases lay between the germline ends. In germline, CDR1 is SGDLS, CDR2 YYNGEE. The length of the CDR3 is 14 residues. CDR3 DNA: TGTGCCAGCAGCGTAGATGCGTTCACAGATACGCAGTATTTT. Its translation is CASSVDAFTDTQYF.

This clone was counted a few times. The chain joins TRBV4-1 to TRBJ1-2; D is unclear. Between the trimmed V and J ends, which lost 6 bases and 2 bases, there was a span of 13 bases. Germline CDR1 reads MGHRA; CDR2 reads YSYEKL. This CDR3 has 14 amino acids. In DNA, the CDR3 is TGCGCCAGCAGACCTATCTTGGGGAACTATGGCTACACCTTC. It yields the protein CASRPILGNYGYTF.

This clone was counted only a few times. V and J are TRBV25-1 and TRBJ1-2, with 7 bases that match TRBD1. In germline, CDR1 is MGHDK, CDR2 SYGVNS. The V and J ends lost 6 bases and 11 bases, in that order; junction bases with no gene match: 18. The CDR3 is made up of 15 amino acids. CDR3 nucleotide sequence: TGTGCCAGCAGGGCTCCGGGACAGCTTTTATCGGGATACACCTTC. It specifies CASRAPGQLLSGYTF.

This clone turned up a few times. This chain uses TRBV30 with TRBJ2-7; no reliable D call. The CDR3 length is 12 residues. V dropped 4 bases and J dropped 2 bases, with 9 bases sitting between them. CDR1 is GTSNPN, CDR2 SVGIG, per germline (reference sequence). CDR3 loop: CAWTVGPYEQYF. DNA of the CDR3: TGTGCCTGGACTGTAGGGCCCTACGAGCAGTACTTC. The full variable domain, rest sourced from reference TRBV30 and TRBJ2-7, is SQTIHQWPATLVQPVGSPLSLECTVEGTSNPNLYWYRQAAGRGLQLLFYSVGIGQISSEVPQNLSASRPQDRQFILSSKKLLLSDSGFYLCAWTVGPYEQYFGPGTRLTVT.

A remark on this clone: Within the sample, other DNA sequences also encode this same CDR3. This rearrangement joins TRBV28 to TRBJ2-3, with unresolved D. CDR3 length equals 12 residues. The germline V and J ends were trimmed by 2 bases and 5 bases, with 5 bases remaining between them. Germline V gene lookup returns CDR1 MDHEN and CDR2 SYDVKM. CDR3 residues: CASSLTRDTQYF. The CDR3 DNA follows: TGTGCCAGCAGTTTAACCAGAGATACGCAGTATTTT.

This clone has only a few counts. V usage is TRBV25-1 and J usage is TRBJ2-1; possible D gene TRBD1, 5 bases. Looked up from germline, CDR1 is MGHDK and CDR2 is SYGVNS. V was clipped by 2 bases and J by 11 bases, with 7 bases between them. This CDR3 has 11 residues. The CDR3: CASSEQGQQFF. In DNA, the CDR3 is TGTGCCAGCAGTGAACAGGGCCAGCAGTTCTTC.

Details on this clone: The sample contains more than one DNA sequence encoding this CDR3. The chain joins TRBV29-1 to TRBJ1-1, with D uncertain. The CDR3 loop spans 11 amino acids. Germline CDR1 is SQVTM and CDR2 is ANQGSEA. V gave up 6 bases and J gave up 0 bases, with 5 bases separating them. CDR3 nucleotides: TGCAGCGTCGGGATGAACACTGAAGCTTTCTTT. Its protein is CSVGMNTEAFF. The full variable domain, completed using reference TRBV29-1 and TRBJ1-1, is SAVISQKPSRDICQRGTSLTIQCQVDSQVTMMFWYRQQPGQSLTLIATANQGSEATYESGFVIDKFPISRPNLTFSTLTVSNMSPEDSSIYLCSVGMNTEAFFGQGTRLTVV.

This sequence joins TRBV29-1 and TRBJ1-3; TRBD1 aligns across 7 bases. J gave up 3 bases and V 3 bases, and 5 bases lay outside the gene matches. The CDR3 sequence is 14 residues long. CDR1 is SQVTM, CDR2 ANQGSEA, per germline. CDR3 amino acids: CSVDLGGDGNTIYF. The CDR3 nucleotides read TGCAGCGTTGATCTAGGGGGCGATGGAAACACCATATATTTT.

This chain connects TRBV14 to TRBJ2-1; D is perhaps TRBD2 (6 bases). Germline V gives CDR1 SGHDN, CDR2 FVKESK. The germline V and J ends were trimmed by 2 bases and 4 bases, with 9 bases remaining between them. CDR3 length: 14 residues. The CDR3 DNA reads TGTGCCAGCAGCCAACTTCGGGGGTACAATGAGCAGTTCTTC. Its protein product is CASSQLRGYNEQFF.

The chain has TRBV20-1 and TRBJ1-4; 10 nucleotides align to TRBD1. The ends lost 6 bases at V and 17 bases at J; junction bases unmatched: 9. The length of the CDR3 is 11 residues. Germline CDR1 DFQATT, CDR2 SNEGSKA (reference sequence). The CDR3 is CSASGTGVSFF. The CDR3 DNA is TGCAGTGCCTCCGGGACAGGGGTCAGTTTTTTT.

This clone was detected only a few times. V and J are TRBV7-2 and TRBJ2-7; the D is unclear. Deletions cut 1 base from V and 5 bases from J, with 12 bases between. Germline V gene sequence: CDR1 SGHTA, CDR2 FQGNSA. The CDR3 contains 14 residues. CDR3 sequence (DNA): TGTGCCAGCAGCTTAGGAGCGTATTTTGACGAGCAGTACTTC. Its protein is CASSLGAYFDEQYF. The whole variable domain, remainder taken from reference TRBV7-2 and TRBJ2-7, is GAGVSQSPSNKVTEKGKDVELRCDPISGHTALYWYRQSLGQGLEFLIYFQGNSAPDKSGLPSDRFSAERTGGSVSTLTIQRTQQEDSAVYLCASSLGAYFDEQYFGPGTRLTVT.

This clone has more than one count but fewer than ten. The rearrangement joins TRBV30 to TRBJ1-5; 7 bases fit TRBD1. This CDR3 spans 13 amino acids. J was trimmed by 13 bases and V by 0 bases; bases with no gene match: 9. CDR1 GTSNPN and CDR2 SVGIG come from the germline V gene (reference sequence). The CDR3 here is CAWSVRTGEQQHF. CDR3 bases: TGTGCCTGGAGTGTGCGTACAGGGGAGCAACAGCATTTT.

CDR3 residues: CSVRRGGLNEQFF. CDR3 nucleotide sequence: TGCAGCGTTCGCAGGGGAGGTCTAAATGAGCAGTTCTTC. The gene calls are TRBV29-1 and TRBJ2-1; D tentatively reads TRBD1 or TRBD2 (6 bases each). CDR3 size: 13 residues. The ends were cut back, 5 bases at V and 7 bases at J, with 15 bases in the middle. Germline V gene sequence: CDR1 SQVTM, CDR2 ANQGSEA.

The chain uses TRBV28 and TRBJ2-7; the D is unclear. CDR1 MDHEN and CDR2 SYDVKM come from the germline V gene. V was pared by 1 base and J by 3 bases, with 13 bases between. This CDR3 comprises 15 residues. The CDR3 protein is CASSLLAGPNYEQYF. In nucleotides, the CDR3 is TGTGCCAGCAGTTTATTGGCAGGCCCAAACTACGAGCAGTACTTC.

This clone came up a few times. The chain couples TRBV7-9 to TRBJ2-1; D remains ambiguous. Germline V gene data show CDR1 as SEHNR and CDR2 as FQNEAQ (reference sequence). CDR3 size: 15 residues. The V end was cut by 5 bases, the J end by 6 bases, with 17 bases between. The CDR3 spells CASSPRVERSNEQFF. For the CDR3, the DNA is TGTGCCAGCAGCCCAAGGGTGGAGAGGAGCAATGAGCAGTTCTTC.

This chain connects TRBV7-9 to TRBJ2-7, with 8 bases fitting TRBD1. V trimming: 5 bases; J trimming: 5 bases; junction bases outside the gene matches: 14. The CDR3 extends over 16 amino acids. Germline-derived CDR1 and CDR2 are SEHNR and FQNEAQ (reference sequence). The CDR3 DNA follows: TGTGCCAGCAGCGAGAAGAGGACAGGGTATAGCGACGAGCAGTACTTC. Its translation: CASSEKRTGYSDEQYF.

The CDR3 DNA follows: TGTGCCAGCAGTGAACTGCGGGCCGGACTGAACACTGAAGCTTTCTTT. Protein: CASSELRAGLNTEAFF. This chain joins TRBV6-1 and TRBJ1-1, with no clear D. V dropped 2 bases and J dropped 0 bases, with 13 bases sitting between them. Germline CDR1 is MNHNS and CDR2 is SASEGT. CDR3 length: 16 residues.

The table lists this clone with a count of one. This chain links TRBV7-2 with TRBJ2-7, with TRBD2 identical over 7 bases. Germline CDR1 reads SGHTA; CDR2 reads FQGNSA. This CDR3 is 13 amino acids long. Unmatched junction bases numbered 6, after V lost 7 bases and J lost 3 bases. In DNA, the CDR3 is TGTGCCAGCATGCCGCGGGGGTACTACGAGCAGTACTTC. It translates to CASMPRGYYEQYF.

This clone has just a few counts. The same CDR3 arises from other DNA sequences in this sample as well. This CDR3 reads CASSQDLNTGELFF. DNA for the CDR3: TGTGCCAGCAGCCAAGATCTGAACACCGGGGAGCTGTTTTTT. This chain joins TRBV14 and TRBJ2-2, with no clear D. The CDR3 loop spans 14 amino acids. Germline CDR1 is SGHDN and CDR2 is FVKESK. Trimming shortened V by 0 bases and J by 1 base, and 3 bases separated the two germline ends.

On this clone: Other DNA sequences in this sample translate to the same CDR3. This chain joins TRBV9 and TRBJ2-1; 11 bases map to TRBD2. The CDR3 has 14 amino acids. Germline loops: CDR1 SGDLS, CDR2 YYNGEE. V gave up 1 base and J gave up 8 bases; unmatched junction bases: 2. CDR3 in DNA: TGTGCCAGCAGCGTAACTAGCGGGAGCTATGAGCAGTTCTTC. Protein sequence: CASSVTSGSYEQFF.

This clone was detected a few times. CDR3 DNA: TGCGCCAGCAGCCAAGCGGGTGATACGCAGTATTTT. Amino acid sequence: CASSQAGDTQYF. The genes are TRBV4-1 and TRBJ2-3; D remains unclear. The germline CDR1 and CDR2 sequences are MGHRA and YSYEKL. The ends were cut back, 1 base at V and 6 bases at J, with 5 bases in the middle. There are 12 residues in the CDR3.

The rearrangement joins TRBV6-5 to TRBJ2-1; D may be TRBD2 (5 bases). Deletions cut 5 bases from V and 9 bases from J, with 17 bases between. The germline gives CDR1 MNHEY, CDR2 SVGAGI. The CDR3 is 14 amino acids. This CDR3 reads CASSRGWVSGEQFF. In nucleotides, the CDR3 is TGTGCCAGCAGTCGAGGTTGGGTCAGCGGTGAGCAGTTCTTC.

The CDR3 sequence: CASSQAGLTSYEQYF. DNA for the CDR3: TGCGCCAGCAGCCAGGCCGGTCTCACCTCCTACGAGCAGTACTTC. The chain carries TRBV4-1 and TRBJ2-7; D is unresolved. The germline V gene has CDR1 MGHRA and CDR2 YSYEKL. Between the trimmed V and J ends, which lost 3 bases and 0 bases, there was a span of 12 bases. CDR3 length equals 15 residues.

The CDR3 here is CASRIHGYTF. CDR3 sequence (DNA): TGTGCCAGCAGGATCCATGGCTACACCTTC. The chain is built from TRBV5-4 and TRBJ1-2; D uncertain. This CDR3 contains 10 residues. The V gene lost 5 bases and the J gene lost 6 bases, with 5 bases spanning the gap. Germline CDR1 is SGHNT and CDR2 is YYREEE (reference sequence).

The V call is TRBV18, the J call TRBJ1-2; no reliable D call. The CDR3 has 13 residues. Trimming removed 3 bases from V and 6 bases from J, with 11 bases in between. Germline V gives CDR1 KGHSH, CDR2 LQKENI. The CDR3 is CASSPSRADGYTF. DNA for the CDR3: TGTGCCAGCTCACCGAGTAGGGCTGATGGCTACACCTTC.

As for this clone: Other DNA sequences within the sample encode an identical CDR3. CDR3 nucleotide sequence: TGTGCCAGCAGCTTAGGACTAGCGGCCTACAATGAGCAGTTCTTC. It codes for CASSLGLAAYNEQFF. V usage is TRBV11-2 and J usage is TRBJ2-1, with 9 bases that match TRBD2. The CDR3 consists of 15 residues. Germline loops: CDR1 SGHAT, CDR2 FQNNGV. V gave up 1 base and J gave up 2 bases; unmatched junction bases: 0.

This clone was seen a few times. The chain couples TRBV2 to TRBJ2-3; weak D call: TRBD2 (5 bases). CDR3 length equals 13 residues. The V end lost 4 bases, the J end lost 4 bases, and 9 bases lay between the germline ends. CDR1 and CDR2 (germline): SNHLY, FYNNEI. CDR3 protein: CASSGRRADTQYF. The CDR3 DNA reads TGTGCCAGCAGTGGAAGGCGGGCAGATACGCAGTATTTT.

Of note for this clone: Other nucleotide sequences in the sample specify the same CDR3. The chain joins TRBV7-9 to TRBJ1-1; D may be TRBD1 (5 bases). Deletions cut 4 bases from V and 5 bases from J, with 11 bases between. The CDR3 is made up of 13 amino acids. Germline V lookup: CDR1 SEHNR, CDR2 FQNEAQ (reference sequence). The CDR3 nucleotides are TGTGCCAGCAGCTCGCAGGGTGGAACTGAAGCTTTCTTT. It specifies CASSSQGGTEAFF.